Listed here are 27 T cell receptor beta chains from one sample, sequenced in a study of control samples from healthy donors and cancer patients. Some clones are missing from TCRdb's copy, which holds only in-frame ones; the method was immunoSEQ multiplex PCR. Counted here are some 130,000 clones, more than 90% occurring once; the ten biggest clones make up less than 7%. The sample comprised blood. The receptor source for this set is a man between 18 and 35 years old in good health.

The J gene is TRBJ2-5, the V gene TRBV19; D ambiguous. Trimming pared 6 bases from V and 5 bases from J, leaving 4 bases between. CDR1 and CDR2 from the germline V gene are LNHDA and SQIVND (reference sequence). The CDR3 covers 10 residues. CDR3 nucleotide sequence: TGTGCCAGTAGAGGGGAGACCCAGTACTTC. Its translation is CASRGETQYF.

This rearrangement joins TRBV4-1 to TRBJ1-1; 7 bases are a match to TRBD1. Germline loops: CDR1 MGHRA, CDR2 YSYEKL. This CDR3 is 16 amino acids long. The V segment lost 4 bases and the J segment 5 bases; nucleotides outside the gene matches: 13. In nucleotides, the CDR3 is TGCGCCAGCAGCCTGCAATCCCAGGCAGGGGGGACTGAAGCTTTCTTT. Translating it yields CASSLQSQAGGTEAFF.

The V and J genes are TRBV11-2 and TRBJ2-7; D uncertain. The CDR3 is made up of 15 amino acids. The germline gives CDR1 SGHAT, CDR2 FQNNGV. Trimming left V 4 bases short and J 2 bases short, with 15 bases between. The CDR3 DNA sequence: TGTGCCAGCAGCTCGTTGGACCGAATCCCCTACGAGCAGTACTTC. Amino acid sequence: CASSSLDRIPYEQYF.

This sequence joins TRBV5-5 and TRBJ2-7, with D unresolved. Germline V gene data show CDR1 as SGHKS and CDR2 as YYEKEE (reference sequence). V was trimmed by 0 bases and J by 4 bases, leaving 2 bases between them. The CDR3 length is 11 residues. CDR3 DNA sequence: TGTGCCAGCAGCTTGGGATACGAGCAGTACTTC. This codes for CASSLGYEQYF.

V is TRBV9 and J is TRBJ2-1; D is unclear. The germline V gene encodes CDR1 SGDLS and CDR2 YYNGEE. This CDR3 is built from 13 residues. V gave up 3 bases and J gave up 6 bases, with 10 bases separating them. Here the CDR3 reads CASSATLSNEQFF. The DNA for the CDR3 is TGTGCCAGCAGCGCGACCCTTTCCAATGAGCAGTTCTTC. Combining the CDR3 with reference TRBV9 and TRBJ2-1 gives the whole variable domain DSGVTQTPKHLITATGQRVTLRCSPRSGDLSVYWYQQSLDQGLQFLIQYYNGEERAKGNILERFSAQQFPDLHSELNLSSLELGDSALYFCASSATLSNEQFFGPGTRLTVL.

The V and J genes are TRBV4-2 and TRBJ2-3, with TRBD2 matching 8 bases. Germline values: CDR1 LGHNA, CDR2 YNFKEQ. The CDR3 has 17 residues. V lost 4 bases, J lost 3 bases, and 12 bases stayed unmatched. The CDR3 DNA sequence: TGTGCCAGCAGCCCGGGGGGGGGTCCCCAGCGTACAGATACGCAGTATTTT. Its translation is CASSPGGGPQRTDTQYF.

This rearrangement joins TRBV5-1 to TRBJ2-3; either TRBD1 or TRBD2 may fit D (5 bases each). The length of the CDR3 is 16 residues. Trimming cost V 0 bases and J 1 base, with 12 bases left between them. Germline V gene lookup returns CDR1 SGHRS and CDR2 YFSETQ. The CDR3 DNA reads TGCGCCAGCAGCTTGGTGGGGGTACGTGGCACAGATACGCAGTATTTT. Translated: CASSLVGVRGTDTQYF.

The V call is TRBV9, the J call TRBJ1-6, with D maybe TRBD1 (6 bases). Germline CDR1 is SGDLS and CDR2 is YYNGEE. There are 12 residues in the CDR3. The V and J ends lost 3 bases and 12 bases respectively, with 10 bases between them. The CDR3 nucleotides are TGTGCCAGCAGCGGGGGAGGGGGACCCCTCCACTTT. This encodes CASSGGGGPLHF. Full variable domain (remainder filled in from reference TRBV9 and TRBJ1-6): DSGVTQTPKHLITATGQRVTLRCSPRSGDLSVYWYQQSLDQGLQFLIQYYNGEERAKGNILERFSAQQFPDLHSELNLSSLELGDSALYFCASSGGGGPLHFGNGTRLTVT.

V usage is TRBV5-4 and J usage is TRBJ2-1; TRBD1 aligns across 7 bases. Germline CDR1 SGHNT, CDR2 YYREEE (reference sequence). J was trimmed by 2 bases and V by 2 bases; bases with no gene match: 4. The CDR3 sequence is 15 residues long. CDR3: CASSFGTVPYNEQFF. CDR3 nucleotides: TGTGCCAGCAGCTTTGGGACAGTTCCCTACAATGAGCAGTTCTTC.

This sequence joins TRBV4-1 and TRBJ2-7; D not resolved. The germline V gene encodes CDR1 MGHRA and CDR2 YSYEKL. The V end lost 1 base, the J end lost 3 bases, and 13 bases lay between the germline ends. This CDR3 spans 15 amino acids. The CDR3 DNA follows: TGCGCCAGCAGCCAAGTGGGTAGGGCGGTCTACGAGCAGTACTTC. This sequence encodes CASSQVGRAVYEQYF.

The chain couples TRBV23-1 to TRBJ2-1; D remains unclear. TRBV23-1 has ORF status, its function being uncertain. This CDR3 is 13 amino acids long. The V and J ends lost 0 bases and 7 bases respectively, with 7 bases between them. In DNA, the CDR3 is TGCGCCAGCAGTCAATCCGAGTGGAATGAGCAGTTCTTC. It specifies CASSQSEWNEQFF.

The V and J genes are TRBV19 and TRBJ1-1; a possible D gene is TRBD1 (5 bases). CDR1 is LNHDA and CDR2 is SQIVND in the germline V gene (reference sequence). There are 12 residues in the CDR3. Between the trimmed V and J ends, which lost 5 bases and 5 bases, there was a span of 9 bases. For the CDR3, the DNA is TGTGCCAGTAGTCTTCAGGGTACTGAAGCTTTCTTT. Translation gives CASSLQGTEAFF.

This clone was recorded once. The genes are TRBV4-2 and TRBJ2-7, with 7 bases lining up with TRBD2. There are 14 residues in the CDR3. V was pared by 1 base and J by 4 bases, with 4 bases of the junction left unmatched. Germline V gene sequence: CDR1 LGHNA, CDR2 YNFKEQ. CDR3 nucleotide sequence: TGTGCCAGCAGCCAAGGGGGGGGTAAATACGAGCAGTACTTC. This translates into CASSQGGGKYEQYF.

The rearrangement uses TRBV5-1 and TRBJ2-7; TRBD2 might be the D (6 bases). Germline-derived CDR1 and CDR2 are SGHRS and YFSETQ. Between the trimmed V and J ends, which lost 2 bases and 3 bases, there was a span of 18 bases. The CDR3 loop spans 16 amino acids. CDR3 amino acids: CASSLSGTDYFYEQYF. In DNA, the CDR3 is TGCGCCAGCAGCTTATCCGGGACTGACTACTTCTACGAGCAGTACTTC. Drawing the rest from reference TRBV5-1 and TRBJ2-7, the complete variable domain is KAGVTQTPRYLIKTRGQQVTLSCSPISGHRSVSWYQQTPGQGLQFLFEYFSETQRNKGNFPGRFSGRQFSNSRSEMNVSTLELGDSALYLCASSLSGTDYFYEQYFGPGTRLTVT.

The chain uses TRBV29-1 and TRBJ2-3, with 7 nucleotides matching TRBD1. Germline CDR1 reads SQVTM; CDR2 reads ANQGSEA. The CDR3 runs to 15 residues. J gave up 0 bases and V 0 bases, and 3 bases lay outside the gene matches. CDR3 DNA: TGCAGCGTTGAAGAGTCGGGACAGAGCACAGATACGCAGTATTTT. Translation gives CSVEESGQSTDTQYF.

This chain uses TRBV29-1 with TRBJ1-1; D ambiguous. Deletions cut 0 bases from V and 0 bases from J, with 8 bases between. The CDR3 has 14 amino acids. Looked up from germline, CDR1 is SQVTM and CDR2 is ANQGSEA. CDR3 in amino acids: CSVEDSFMNTEAFF. CDR3 coding DNA: TGCAGCGTTGAAGACAGCTTTATGAACACTGAAGCTTTCTTT.

The chain carries TRBV19 and TRBJ1-2, with D maybe TRBD1 (5 bases). Trimming stripped 3 bases from V and 7 bases from J, with 15 bases between. The germline gives CDR1 LNHDA, CDR2 SQIVND (reference sequence). There are 14 residues in the CDR3. This CDR3 reads CASSMPRVDRGYTF. For the CDR3, the DNA is TGTGCCAGTAGTATGCCCAGGGTGGATCGTGGCTACACCTTC.

The chain combines TRBV27 with TRBJ1-5; 7 bases map to TRBD1. Trimming cost V 5 bases and J 2 bases; bases outside gene matches: 9. The CDR3 spans 16 residues. Germline-derived CDR1 and CDR2 are MNHEY and SMNVEV (reference sequence). The CDR3 reads CASSPTGPTGNQPQHF. The DNA for the CDR3 is TGTGCCAGCAGTCCGACAGGGCCTACCGGCAATCAGCCCCAGCATTTT.

The J gene is TRBJ1-2, the V gene TRBV28; possible D gene TRBD1, 5 bases. Trimming took off 6 bases at V and 2 bases at J, with 13 bases between the two ends. CDR1 MDHEN and CDR2 SYDVKM come from the germline V gene. This CDR3 is 14 amino acids long. The CDR3 here is CASRKTTANYGYTF. CDR3 DNA: TGTGCCAGCAGAAAAACGACAGCCAACTATGGCTACACCTTC.

The CDR3 loop reads CASSLSANEQYF. Written as DNA, the CDR3 is TGTGCCAGCAGTTTAAGTGCCAACGAGCAGTACTTC. J is TRBJ2-7 and V is TRBV12-3 or TRBV12-4; D remains ambiguous. This CDR3 contains 12 residues. V gave up 2 bases and J gave up 5 bases, with 7 bases separating them.

The V and J genes are TRBV13 and TRBJ2-1; D tentatively fits TRBD1 or TRBD2 (5 bases each). Germline V gives CDR1 PRHDT, CDR2 FYEKMQ (reference sequence). V was shortened by 4 bases and J by 9 bases, with 19 bases between the two germline ends. The CDR3 extends over 15 amino acids. CDR3 sequence reads: CASSSNQHLRGEQFF. The CDR3 region has the DNA TGTGCCAGCAGCTCCAACCAGCACTTGAGGGGTGAGCAGTTCTTC. The full variable domain, in which reference TRBV13 and TRBJ2-1 provide the parts outside the CDR3, is AAGVIQSPRHLIKEKRETATLKCYPIPRHDTVYWYQQGPGQDPQFLISFYEKMQSDKGSIPDRFSAQQFSDYHSELNMSSLELGDSALYFCASSSNQHLRGEQFFGPGTRLTVL.

The rearrangement joins TRBV7-9 to TRBJ1-5; the D is unclear. Trimming took 8 bases from V and 6 from J, leaving 14 bases between them. This CDR3 has 13 residues. Looked up from germline, CDR1 is SEHNR and CDR2 is FQNEAQ (reference sequence). CDR3 DNA: TGTGCCAGCGCAAGAGGAGGGTTTCAGCCCCAGCATTTT. The encoded protein is CASARGGFQPQHF.

The chain joins TRBV7-2 to TRBJ1-3, with 8 bases that match TRBD1. CDR3 size: 16 residues. The V gene end was trimmed by 5 bases and the J gene end by 4 bases; junction bases not matched to a gene: 10. Per germline, CDR1 SGHTA and CDR2 FQGNSA. In DNA form, the CDR3 reads TGTGCCAGCAGCCCAGGGGGCAGGGGCGGGGGAAACACCATATATTTT. Translation gives CASSPGGRGGGNTIYF.

This rearrangement joins TRBV15 to TRBJ2-3, with unresolved D. Germline CDR1 LNHNV, CDR2 YYDKDF (reference sequence). This CDR3 contains 14 residues. Trimming left V 1 base short and J 4 bases short, with 9 bases between. In nucleotides, the CDR3 is TGTGCCACCAGCAGAGGAGCGAACGCAGATACGCAGTATTTT. It is translated as CATSRGANADTQYF.

Here the CDR3 reads CASSKKKQEQAFF. The CDR3, as DNA: TGTGCCAGCAGCAAAAAAAAACAGGAGCAAGCTTTCTTT. This chain connects TRBV21-1 to TRBJ1-1; the DNA was not compared with TRBD1, the D call given in the table. TRBV21-1 is a documented pseudogene. There are 13 residues in the CDR3.

The genes are TRBV6-5 and TRBJ2-3, with D perhaps TRBD1 or TRBD2 (5 bases each). The CDR3 is 15 residues long. V shed 2 bases and J shed 1 base, with 10 bases lying between them. CDR1 is MNHEY, CDR2 SVGAGI, per germline. The CDR3 reads CASSYRDPRTDTQYF. Written as DNA, the CDR3 is TGTGCCAGCAGTTACCGGGACCCCCGCACAGATACGCAGTATTTT.

This chain joins TRBV5-5 and TRBJ1-5; TRBD1 aligns across 9 bases. J lost 4 bases, V lost 6 bases, and 8 bases had no gene match. This CDR3 contains 15 residues. Per germline, CDR1 SGHKS and CDR2 YYEKEE (reference sequence). The CDR3 is CASTQDRGANQPQHF. The CDR3 bases are TGTGCCAGCACCCAAGACAGGGGGGCGAATCAGCCCCAGCATTTT.